The T cell receptor (beta chain) under discussion was sequenced for a study of cytomegalovirus exposure and HLA in healthy donors. Study results and caveats: When a later analysis was performed, an Asian-associated ancestry cluster reportedly had fewer N-insertions than the roughly 690-donor mean. In a later analysis, at a false discovery rate of 0.05, 17,000 or so TCR beta sequences were associated with HLA alleles.

Everyone who donated was a healthy bone marrow donor. The PCR was carried out with 60 Vbeta primers and 13 Jbeta primers. Source study methods: About 9.9 million shared chains were among approximately 80 million unique TCR beta chains counted in a later analysis. Here immunoSEQ multiplex PCR was the method, and the copy in TCRdb shows in-frame clones only, minus some. Clone size and V and J calls were adopted from that table, with D and trimming inferred from the DNA. The table includes 200,000 to 250,000 clones, 60% to 80% detected once. This clone was observed a handful of times. Its antigen remains unidentified. Sequenced input: PBMCs. The origin of this receptor is a woman younger than 45 in good health and CMV-seronegative.

CDR3 loop: CATRTASGNTIYF. The DNA for the CDR3 is TGTGCCACCCGGACAGCCTCTGGAAACACCATATATTTT. The chain carries TRBV6-5 and TRBJ1-3, with D possibly matching TRBD1 (6 bases). This CDR3 is 13 amino acids long. V lost 10 bases and J lost 0, with 10 bases in between. Germline V gives CDR1 MNHEY, CDR2 SVGAGI.